These 3 T cell receptor beta chains share one sample of origin, sequenced in a study of cytomegalovirus exposure and HLA in healthy donors. PCR primers comprised 60 Vbeta and 13 Jbeta primers. The protocol was immunoSEQ multiplex PCR, while the TCRdb copy is restricted to in-frame clones and leaves out a portion. Seen here are about 100,000 clones, 85% observed once, and the top ten hold about 3.9%. The sequencing sample was made of PBMCs. These receptor sequences come from a man aged 25 to 40 in good health and CMV-seronegative.

This sequence joins TRBV28 and TRBJ1-4; 10 bases are shared with TRBD1. The CDR3 is made up of 14 amino acids. Germline values: CDR1 MDHEN, CDR2 SYDVKM. V lost 7 bases and J lost 8; bases outside the gene matches: 7. The CDR3 nucleotides are TGTGCCAGCATCATGACAGGGGGCAACGAAAAACTGTTTTTT. Its translation is CASIMTGGNEKLFF.

This chain links TRBV4-2 with TRBJ2-1, with D tentatively TRBD2 (7 bases). Germline assignment: CDR1 LGHNA and CDR2 YNFKEQ. V lost 4 bases and J lost 5, with 21 bases in between. The CDR3 length is 17 residues. The CDR3: CASSPSGLAGANNEQFF. DNA for the CDR3: TGTGCCAGCAGCCCGTCAGGACTGGCGGGGGCAAACAATGAGCAGTTCTTC.

The chain carries TRBV28 and TRBJ2-2, with a weak D call TRBD2 (5 bases). The CDR3 spans 15 residues. Trimming stripped 6 bases from V and 4 bases from J, with 15 bases between. Germline V gene lookup returns CDR1 MDHEN and CDR2 SYDVKM. In nucleotides, the CDR3 is TGTGCCAGCAGATGGCAGCTAGCCACCACCGGGGAGCTGTTTTTT. Translating gives CASRWQLATTGELFF.